The 8 T cell receptor beta chains below were found in one sample sequenced in a study of shared clonotypes between healthy human individuals. Clones were sequenced by immunoSEQ multiplex PCR, and TCRdb holds only the in-frame ones, with some missing. Among around 600,000 clones listed, approximately 96% were seen once. Naive CD8 cells comprised CD45RO-negative, CCR7-positively selected cells, excluding terminally differentiated effector memory CD45RA+ cells. Sequenced: naive CD8+ T cells sorted from blood. These receptors were obtained from a woman aged 25 to 39 in good health.

V and J are TRBV5-1 and TRBJ2-3, with 10 bases lining up with TRBD2. CDR1 and CDR2 from the germline V gene are SGHRS and YFSETQ. With V trimmed by 2 bases and J by 2 bases, 8 bases remained unmatched. This CDR3 has 17 residues. The CDR3 nucleotides are TGCGCCAGCAGCTTCTTAGCGGGAGGACCTTCCACAGATACGCAGTATTTT. Amino acid sequence: CASSFLAGGPSTDTQYF.

The chain is built from TRBV7-9 and TRBJ2-7; 7 nucleotides agree with TRBD2. J gave up 5 bases and V 5 bases, and 15 bases lay outside the gene matches. This CDR3 is 16 amino acids long. The V gene's germline CDR1 is SEHNR and CDR2 FQNEAQ (reference sequence). Here the CDR3 reads CASSHLRGGARNEQYF. The CDR3 bases are TGTGCCAGCAGCCATCTCCGGGGAGGGGCGCGGAACGAGCAGTACTTC.

The chain couples TRBV19 to TRBJ2-1; either TRBD1 or TRBD2 may supply D (6 bases each). CDR1 is LNHDA, CDR2 SQIVND, per germline (reference sequence). V dropped 6 bases and J dropped 8 bases, with 14 bases sitting between them. This CDR3 has 13 residues. The CDR3 DNA is TGTGCCAGTAGGACCCCCGGGGGCGATGAGCAGTTCTTC. It encodes CASRTPGGDEQFF.

V gene TRBV5-5 combines with J gene TRBJ2-7, with 10 bases identical to TRBD1. Trimming cost V 2 bases and J 4 bases; bases outside gene matches: 3. This CDR3 region has 14 residues. The germline V gene encodes CDR1 SGHKS and CDR2 YYEKEE (reference sequence). The chain's CDR3 is CASSFGQGGYEQYF. The CDR3 nucleotides are TGTGCCAGCAGCTTTGGACAGGGGGGGTACGAGCAGTACTTC.

V usage is TRBV18 and J usage is TRBJ2-7, with unresolved D. Per germline, CDR1 KGHSH and CDR2 LQKENI. The CDR3 has 14 amino acids. V lost 1 base and J lost 0, with 7 bases in between. CDR3 in DNA: TGTGCCAGCTCACCACTCAGGAGCTCCTACGAGCAGTACTTC. This encodes CASSPLRSSYEQYF.

This chain connects TRBV4-2 to TRBJ2-1; 7 bases fit TRBD2. Germline assignment: CDR1 LGHNA and CDR2 YNFKEQ. The CDR3 has 15 amino acids. V lost 4 bases and J lost 4; bases outside the gene matches: 7. The CDR3 nucleotides are TGTGCCAGCAGCCCCATAGCGGGTGCGTACAATGAGCAGTTCTTC. This translates into CASSPIAGAYNEQFF.

V and J are TRBV7-9 and TRBJ1-2; possibly TRBD1 for D (6 bases). The V gene lost 1 base and the J gene lost 4 bases, with 10 bases spanning the gap. The CDR3 has 14 amino acids. The germline V gene has CDR1 SEHNR and CDR2 FQNEAQ (reference sequence). The CDR3 nucleotides read TGTGCCAGCAGCTTAGGGCAGGGGCTCTATGGCTACACCTTC. Its translation: CASSLGQGLYGYTF.

V usage is TRBV4-1 and J usage is TRBJ2-5; D unresolved. The V gene's germline CDR1 is MGHRA and CDR2 YSYEKL. V dropped 6 bases and J dropped 5 bases, with 7 bases sitting between them. CDR3 length: 11 residues. CDR3 nucleotide sequence: TGCGCCAGCAGGGCTGGGGAGACCCAGTACTTC. It encodes CASRAGETQYF.